This T cell receptor (beta chain) came from a study of identifying expanded T cells in peripheral blood (dated by TCRdb to 2018 to 2020). For the study in its entirety: Four technical replicates, made by sequencing separate aliquots from the same pool of genomic DNA, were compared pairwise. Points the paper makes about the study in general: Across all healthy-donor time intervals, the beta-binomial model significantly lowered both the number of clones called differentially abundant and the false-positive rate. The binomial model flagged 0.95 to 1.5 differentially abundant clones between technical replicates but around 15 over roughly two weeks and approximately 18 over about four weeks. The authors expected that biological variance in healthy repertoires might rise further over much longer intervals, such as months to years. For all healthy donors, the variance in clone template counts between two-week samples rose significantly as total template count increased.

No immune events, such as infections, were documented for the healthy donors during the collection period. To calibrate time-dependent variance in a beta-binomial model of T-cell clone differential abundance, blood repertoires from healthy donors were used as a training cohort. The training cohort included around 10 healthy donors, of whom 3 were female and 7 were male. An age range of roughly 29 to 64 years, with an average of roughly 40 years, was recorded for the donors. Whole blood was collected from each healthy donor at three time points spaced about two weeks apart and obtained from a commercial supplier. For immunosequencing, genomic DNA was extracted from unsorted whole blood. Trimming at the junction amounts to 9 bases on V and 6 bases on J, and the germline ends lie 17 bases apart. The germline V gene (reference sequence) gives CDR1 as LNHDA and CDR2 as SQIVND. The CDR3 runs 13 amino acids, cysteine and phenylalanine included. Kept here is only the CDR3 DNA, which spans 39 bases and is read in frame from base 1.

This clone appeared a single time. There is no known antigen for this receptor. No base qualities exist here, and no much larger clone lies one base off it. The immunoSEQ Assay, which uses bias-controlled multiplex PCR amplification of genomic DNA, was used to profile TCRbeta CDR3 regions. The authors processed their data as follows. To quantify the absolute abundance of each unique TCRbeta CDR3 region, the sequences were collapsed and filtered. Two models were used to test differential abundance: a binomial model (Fisher-equivalent) and a beta-binomial model that adds time-dependent variance fitted from healthy donors. Clones with fewer than 5 combined templates were removed, and a clone was called differentially abundant if the clone's Benjamini-Hochberg FDR was below 0.01. Using the form v = (b*log(k)+a)^2, the beta-binomial variance was modeled as a function of the total template count across the two samples. Held by TCRdb, this immuneACCESS table contains in-frame sequences only and omits some clones. Under half of the omission traces to an unresolved V gene where checked; the cause of the rest is unknown. That table furnishes V, J and clone size, whereas the DNA furnished D and trimming. For this sample the table gives about 110,000 clones, of which roughly 90% were detected only once. The ten top clones hold 7.5% to 9.5% of the sample.

The receptor was isolated from a person aged 18 to 70 in good health. Source material: blood. The rearranged chain carries TRBV19 and TRBJ2-5; TRBD2 is possibly the D segment (5 matching bases). The CDR3 here reads CASLDWSLQTQYF. The DNA reads TGTGCCAGCCTGGACTGGAGCCTACAGACCCAGTACTTC.